The clone carrying this T cell receptor beta chain was seen more than once but under ten times. The antigen is unknown. The data were obtained in a study of blood T cells in healthy people across ages. Study results and caveats: Roughly linearly, TCR beta diversity per million T cells fell as age increased.

Germline V CDR1 and CDR2: MDHEN, SYDVKM. The CDR3 covers 15 residues. Primed by a sample-barcoded 5' primer and a J-beta primer mix, a second PCR proceeded for 7 to 11 cycles. TCRdb passed the 5' RACE reads through MiXCR, listing each CDR3 protein once. The sample includes 800,000 or so distinct CDR3 sequences, around a quarter of them seen just once. Separately, the same data were catalogued under a study of T cells of mothers and their children.

Sequencing was done on a sample of blood. The sequence was collected from a boy younger than 18 in good health. The V and J genes are TRBV28 and TRBJ2-5, with D perhaps being TRBD1 or TRBD2 (5 bases each). Gene TRBJ2-7 matches the end of the DNA better, so the J call may be wrong. The CDR3 DNA reads TGTGCCAGCAGTGACATCGGGACCCCTAAGGGCGAGCAGTACTTC. It yields the protein CASSDIGTPKGEQYF.